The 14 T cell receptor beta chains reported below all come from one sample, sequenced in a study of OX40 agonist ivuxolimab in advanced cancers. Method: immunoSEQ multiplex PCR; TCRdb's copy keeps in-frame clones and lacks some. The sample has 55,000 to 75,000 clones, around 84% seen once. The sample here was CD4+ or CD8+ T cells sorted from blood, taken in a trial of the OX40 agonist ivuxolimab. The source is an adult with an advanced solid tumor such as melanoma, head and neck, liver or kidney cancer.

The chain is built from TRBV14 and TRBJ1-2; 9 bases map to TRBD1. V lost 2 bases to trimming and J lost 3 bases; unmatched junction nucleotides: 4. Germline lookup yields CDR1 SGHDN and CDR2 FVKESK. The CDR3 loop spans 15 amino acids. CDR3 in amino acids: CASSQTGQGYYGYTF. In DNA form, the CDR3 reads TGTGCCAGCAGCCAAACAGGACAGGGGTACTATGGCTACACCTTC.

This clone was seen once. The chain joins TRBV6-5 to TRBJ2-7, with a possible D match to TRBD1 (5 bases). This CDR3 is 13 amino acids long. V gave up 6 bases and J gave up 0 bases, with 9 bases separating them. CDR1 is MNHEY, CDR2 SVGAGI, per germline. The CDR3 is CASSRQSSYEQYF. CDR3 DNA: TGTGCCAGCAGCCGACAGAGCTCCTACGAGCAGTACTTC.

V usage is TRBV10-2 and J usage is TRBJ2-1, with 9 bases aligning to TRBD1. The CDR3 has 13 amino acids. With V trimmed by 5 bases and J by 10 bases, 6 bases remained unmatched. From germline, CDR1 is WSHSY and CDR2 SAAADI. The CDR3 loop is CASSRDRVEEQFF. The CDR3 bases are TGCGCCAGCAGTAGGGACAGGGTTGAGGAGCAGTTCTTC.

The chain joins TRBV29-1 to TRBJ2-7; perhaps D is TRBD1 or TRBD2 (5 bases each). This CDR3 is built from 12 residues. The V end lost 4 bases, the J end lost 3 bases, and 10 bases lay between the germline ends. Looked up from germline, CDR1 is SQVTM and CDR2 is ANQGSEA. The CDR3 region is CSVGDAIYEQYF. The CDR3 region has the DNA TGCAGCGTTGGGGACGCCATCTACGAGCAGTACTTC.

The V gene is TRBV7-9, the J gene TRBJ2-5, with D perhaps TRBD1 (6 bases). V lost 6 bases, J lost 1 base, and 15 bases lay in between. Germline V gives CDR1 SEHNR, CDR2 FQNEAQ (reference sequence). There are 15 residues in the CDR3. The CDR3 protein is CASSLMDSLQETQYF. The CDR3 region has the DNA TGTGCCAGCAGTTTAATGGACAGCCTCCAAGAGACCCAGTACTTC.

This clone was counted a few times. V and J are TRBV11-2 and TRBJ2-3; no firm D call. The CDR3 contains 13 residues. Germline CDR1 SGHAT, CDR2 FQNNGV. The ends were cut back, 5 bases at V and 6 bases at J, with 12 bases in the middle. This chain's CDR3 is CASSPVTTDTQYF. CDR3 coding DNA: TGTGCCAGCAGCCCAGTGACCACGGATACGCAGTATTTT.

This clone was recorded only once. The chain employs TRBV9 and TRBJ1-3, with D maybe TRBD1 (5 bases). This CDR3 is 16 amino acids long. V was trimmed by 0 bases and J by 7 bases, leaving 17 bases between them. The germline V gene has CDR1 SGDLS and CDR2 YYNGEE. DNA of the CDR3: TGTGCCAGCAGCGTAGACATTATTCAGGGCTGGAACACCATATATTTT. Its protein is CASSVDIIQGWNTIYF. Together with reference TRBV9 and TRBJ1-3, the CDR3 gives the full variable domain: DSGVTQTPKHLITATGQRVTLRCSPRSGDLSVYWYQQSLDQGLQFLIQYYNGEERAKGNILERFSAQQFPDLHSELNLSSLELGDSALYFCASSVDIIQGWNTIYFGEGSWLTVV.

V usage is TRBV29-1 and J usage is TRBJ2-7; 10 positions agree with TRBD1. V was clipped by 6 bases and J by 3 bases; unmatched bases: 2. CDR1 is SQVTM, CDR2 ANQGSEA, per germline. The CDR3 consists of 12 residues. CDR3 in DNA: TGCAGCGTCGGACAGGGGGTCTACGAGCAGTACTTC. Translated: CSVGQGVYEQYF.

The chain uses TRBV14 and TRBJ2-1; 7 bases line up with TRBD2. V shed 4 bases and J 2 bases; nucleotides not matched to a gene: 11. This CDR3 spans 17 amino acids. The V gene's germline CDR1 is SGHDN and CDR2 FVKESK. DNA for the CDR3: TGTGCCAGCAGCCTCGGGGGGTGGCTAGCGGCCTACAATGAGCAGTTCTTC. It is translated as CASSLGGWLAAYNEQFF.

The CDR3 nucleotides read TGTGCCAGCAGCCCTACTGGTATCGATCAGCCCCAGCATTTT. Translating gives CASSPTGIDQPQHF. The V call is TRBV6-6, the J call TRBJ1-5, with D uncertain. There are 14 residues in the CDR3. Between the trimmed V and J ends, which lost 6 bases and 5 bases, there was a span of 14 bases. Germline V gives CDR1 MNHNY, CDR2 SVGAGI (reference sequence).

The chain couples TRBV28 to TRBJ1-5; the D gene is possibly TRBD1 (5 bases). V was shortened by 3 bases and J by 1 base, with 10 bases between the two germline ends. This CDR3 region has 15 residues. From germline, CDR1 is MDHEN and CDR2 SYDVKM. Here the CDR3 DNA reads TGTGCCAGCAGTTTTGTAAGGGGAAGCAATCAGCCCCAGCATTTT. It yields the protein CASSFVRGSNQPQHF.

The CDR3 DNA sequence: TGTGCCAGCAGTGAACGGGCAACGTCCTACGAGCAGTACTTC. It encodes CASSERATSYEQYF. The rearrangement uses TRBV25-1 and TRBJ2-7; unclear D gene. The V end lost 2 bases, the J end lost 1 base, and 9 bases lay between the germline ends. Germline assignment: CDR1 MGHDK and CDR2 SYGVNS. This CDR3 is 14 amino acids long.

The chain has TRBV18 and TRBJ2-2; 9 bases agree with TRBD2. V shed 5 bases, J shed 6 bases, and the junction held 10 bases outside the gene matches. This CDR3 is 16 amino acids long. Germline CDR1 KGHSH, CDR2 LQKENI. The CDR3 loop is CASSTNPGLASGELFF. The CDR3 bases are TGTGCCAGCTCAACCAACCCGGGACTAGCTTCCGGGGAGCTGTTTTTT.

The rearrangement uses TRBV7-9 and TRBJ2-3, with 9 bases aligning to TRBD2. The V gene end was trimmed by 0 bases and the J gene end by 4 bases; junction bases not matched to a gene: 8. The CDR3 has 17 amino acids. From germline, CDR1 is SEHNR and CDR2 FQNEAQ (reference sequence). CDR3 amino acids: CASSLAVVAGAADTQYF. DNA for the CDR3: TGTGCCAGCAGCTTAGCGGTAGTAGCGGGAGCTGCAGATACGCAGTATTTT.